The 21 T cell receptor beta chains presented below share a single source sample, sequenced in a study of shared clonotypes between healthy human individuals. Only in-frame clones appear in the TCRdb table, and some are missing; sequencing was by immunoSEQ multiplex PCR. The profile shows some 680,000 clones, roughly 72% of them singletons. Sequenced sample: memory CD4+ T cells sorted from blood. Noted subset: CD45RA-negative fraction. All receptors derive from a woman aged 25 to 39 in good health.

The chain links TRBV5-5 to TRBJ1-2; D gene ambiguous. Germline CDR1 reads SGHKS; CDR2 reads YYEKEE (reference sequence). Trimming left V 0 bases short and J 8 bases short, with 14 bases between. The CDR3 spans 14 residues. Here the CDR3 DNA reads TGTGCCAGCAGCTTGGACAGCTTTACTTACGGCTACACCTTC. It encodes CASSLDSFTYGYTF. The entire variable domain, with the rest obtained from reference TRBV5-5 and TRBJ1-2, is as follows: DAGVTQSPTHLIKTRGQQVTLRCSPISGHKSVSWYQQVLGQGPQFIFQYYEKEERGRGNFPDRFSARQFPNYSSELNVNALLLGDSALYLCASSLDSFTYGYTFGSGTRLTVV.

This clone was counted once. The chain employs TRBV10-2 and TRBJ1-5; 7 bases match TRBD1. There are 15 residues in the CDR3. Germline V gene data show CDR1 as WSHSY and CDR2 as SAAADI. The V segment lost 0 bases and the J segment 3 bases; nucleotides outside the gene matches: 2. The CDR3 DNA follows: TGCGCCAGCAGTGAGTCGACAGGGCCCAATCAGCCCCAGCATTTT. The encoded protein is CASSESTGPNQPQHF.

In DNA, the CDR3 is TGTGCCAGCAGTTTCCTCACAGGGGCTAACTATGGCTACACCTTC. It specifies CASSFLTGANYGYTF. This chain joins TRBV27 and TRBJ1-2; 7 nucleotides align to TRBD1. The germline V gene has CDR1 MNHEY and CDR2 SMNVEV (reference sequence). V trimming: 3 bases; J trimming: 0 bases; junction bases outside the gene matches: 4. CDR3 length: 15 residues.

This clone appeared a single time. The genes are TRBV5-1 and TRBJ1-2; the match to TRBD1 covers 7 bases. After removal of 0 bases from V and 2 bases from J, the junction contained 4 bases not matched to a gene. Looked up from germline, CDR1 is SGHRS and CDR2 is YFSETQ. The CDR3 has 15 residues. The CDR3 protein is CASSLATGENYGYTF. The CDR3 nucleotides are TGCGCCAGCAGCTTGGCCACAGGGGAAAACTATGGCTACACCTTC.

The gene calls are TRBV18 and TRBJ1-2, with 10 bases identical to TRBD1. This CDR3 is built from 18 residues. V was clipped by 2 bases and J by 4 bases; unmatched bases: 13. Germline V gene sequence: CDR1 KGHSH, CDR2 LQKENI. CDR3 nucleotides: TGTGCCAGCTCACCAAGGGCCGGGACAGGGGAAGCCACCTATGGCTACACCTTC. This codes for CASSPRAGTGEATYGYTF.

This sequence joins TRBV6-1 and TRBJ1-4; 8 bases are a match to TRBD1. Unmatched junction bases numbered 6, after V lost 5 bases and J lost 7 bases. Germline V gene sequence: CDR1 MNHNS, CDR2 SASEGT. CDR3 length equals 14 residues. This chain's CDR3 is CASSQGAKSEKLFF. The CDR3 DNA follows: TGTGCCAGCAGTCAGGGGGCGAAGAGTGAAAAACTGTTTTTT.

The V gene is TRBV7-9, the J gene TRBJ2-3; D gene unclear. Between the trimmed V and J ends, which lost 5 bases and 0 bases, there was a span of 15 bases. Germline V gene sequence: CDR1 SEHNR, CDR2 FQNEAQ (reference sequence). The CDR3 loop spans 16 amino acids. CDR3 region: CASSPARGSSTDTQYF. DNA of the CDR3: TGTGCCAGCAGCCCCGCCAGAGGAAGCAGCACAGATACGCAGTATTTT.

At least ten counts were recorded for this clone. V is TRBV7-2 and J is TRBJ2-7, with no clear D. The CDR3 contains 15 residues. Germline lookup yields CDR1 SGHTA and CDR2 FQGNSA. Trimming took 2 bases from V and 4 from J, leaving 15 bases between them. CDR3 in DNA: TGTGCCAGCAGCTTAAGATCTGGCGACTCGTACGAGCAGTACTTC. This encodes CASSLRSGDSYEQYF.

V and J are TRBV28 and TRBJ2-1, with 11 bases lining up with TRBD2. Germline lookup yields CDR1 MDHEN and CDR2 SYDVKM. With 6 bases clipped from V and 3 bases from J, the junction kept 4 bases outside the gene matches. CDR3 length: 15 amino acids. The CDR3 DNA reads as TGTGCCAGCAGCCTGACTAGCGGGATCTACAATGAGCAGTTCTTC. Its translation: CASSLTSGIYNEQFF. The variable domain in full, with the rest retrieved from reference TRBV28 and TRBJ2-1, is DVKVTQSSRYLVKRTGEKVFLECVQDMDHENMFWYRQDPGLGLRLIYFSYDVKMKEKGDIPEGYSVSREKKERFSLILESASTNQTSMYLCASSLTSGIYNEQFFGPGTRLTVL.

This chain uses TRBV28 with TRBJ1-4; 7 bases align to TRBD1. J gave up 5 bases and V 8 bases, and 5 bases lay outside the gene matches. The V gene's germline CDR1 is MDHEN and CDR2 SYDVKM. The CDR3 extends over 13 amino acids. CDR3 in amino acids: CASHGTANEKLFF. For the CDR3, the DNA is TGTGCCAGCCACGGGACAGCAAATGAAAAACTGTTTTTT.

As DNA, the CDR3 is TGTGCCAGCAGTAACGACAGGGTTGGCGGCATGAACACTGAAGCTTTCTTT. Amino acid sequence: CASSNDRVGGMNTEAFF. The chain uses TRBV25-1 and TRBJ1-1, with 7 positions matching TRBD1. The CDR3 extends over 17 amino acids. From germline, CDR1 is MGHDK and CDR2 SYGVNS. The junction had 12 bases not matched to a gene; V was cut back by 5 bases and J by 0 bases.

The genes are TRBV19 and TRBJ2-2; 10 bases match TRBD2. V dropped 7 bases and J dropped 5; count of bases not matched to a gene: 7. The CDR3 runs to 15 residues. Per the germline V gene, CDR1 is LNHDA and CDR2 is SQIVND (reference sequence). The CDR3 coding sequence is TGTGCCAGTAACCCTAGCGGGAGCTGGACCGGGGAGCTGTTTTTT. This translates into CASNPSGSWTGELFF.

V gene TRBV6-6 combines with J gene TRBJ2-2; a possible D gene is TRBD2 (6 bases). Germline V lookup: CDR1 MNHNY, CDR2 SVGAGI (reference sequence). The CDR3 sequence is 15 residues long. Trimming removed 0 bases from V and 6 bases from J, with 11 bases in between. CDR3: CASSYSSGVSGELFF. CDR3 coding DNA: TGTGCCAGCAGTTACTCGTCGGGAGTCTCCGGGGAGCTGTTTTTT.

V is TRBV5-1 and J is TRBJ2-5; 10 nucleotides agree with TRBD1. The CDR3 has 15 amino acids. Germline trimming cut 0 bases from V and 5 bases from J; bases unmatched to any gene: 4. From germline, CDR1 is SGHRS and CDR2 YFSETQ. CDR3 loop: CASSLGQGARETQYF. For the CDR3, the DNA is TGCGCCAGCAGCTTGGGACAGGGGGCGCGGGAGACCCAGTACTTC.

The V call is TRBV10-3, the J call TRBJ2-3; a weak D match, TRBD1 (6 bases). The germline gives CDR1 ENHRY, CDR2 SYGVKD. The CDR3 length is 13 residues. The ends were cut back, 11 bases at V and 4 bases at J, with 16 bases in the middle. This CDR3 is CASQGQGSDTQYF. CDR3 nucleotide sequence: TGTGCCTCACAGGGTCAGGGTTCAGATACGCAGTATTTT.

This chain links TRBV2 with TRBJ2-7, with 7 bases that match TRBD2. The ends lost 3 bases at V and 2 bases at J; junction bases unmatched: 4. The CDR3 runs to 14 residues. Germline V gene data show CDR1 as SNHLY and CDR2 as FYNNEI. For the CDR3, the DNA is TGTGCCAGCAGTGACGGGAGGTTCCCCTACGAGCAGTACTTC. Amino acids: CASSDGRFPYEQYF.

The gene calls are TRBV7-3 and TRBJ2-2, with D uncertain. The CDR3 totals 13 residues. V lost 0 bases and J lost 7, with 6 bases in between. Germline values: CDR1 SGHTA, CDR2 FQGTGA. CDR3 region: CASSLTGNGELFF. CDR3 sequence (DNA): TGTGCCAGCAGCTTAACAGGGAACGGGGAGCTGTTTTTT.

The gene calls are TRBV5-1 and TRBJ2-7, with 8 nucleotides matching TRBD1. V trimming: 0 bases; J trimming: 4 bases; junction bases outside the gene matches: 6. CDR1 SGHRS and CDR2 YFSETQ come from the germline V gene. There are 15 residues in the CDR3. This CDR3 reads CASSLGAGGRYEQYF. CDR3 bases: TGCGCCAGCAGCTTGGGGGCAGGGGGCAGATACGAGCAGTACTTC.

Points on this clone: This CDR3 is also generated by other DNA sequences in the sample. J is TRBJ2-1 and V is TRBV11-2; D gene ambiguous. V lost 1 base and J 0 bases, leaving 7 bases between the germline ends. The CDR3 spans 15 residues. Germline CDR1 SGHAT, CDR2 FQNNGV. CDR3 DNA: TGTGCCAGCAGCTTAGGGCAAAGCTCCTACAATGAGCAGTTCTTC. The encoded protein is CASSLGQSSYNEQFF.

This clone was recorded once. This sample also contains other DNA sequences that code for the same CDR3. V gene TRBV14 combines with J gene TRBJ1-2, with 9 positions matching TRBD1. CDR1 SGHDN and CDR2 FVKESK come from the germline V gene. This CDR3 has 14 amino acids. J was trimmed by 6 bases and V by 3 bases; bases with no gene match: 5. The CDR3: CASSQAGTGHGYTF. CDR3 DNA: TGTGCCAGCAGCCAGGCCGGGACAGGGCATGGCTACACCTTC.

This clone was picked up a small number of times. The rearrangement joins TRBV6-6 to TRBJ2-3; D possibly corresponds to TRBD2 (6 bases). Germline loops: CDR1 MNHNY, CDR2 SVGAGI (reference sequence). The CDR3 loop spans 16 amino acids. V gave up 0 bases and J gave up 2 bases, with 12 bases separating them. The CDR3 is CASSYSEAGSTDTQYF. Here the CDR3 DNA reads TGTGCCAGCAGTTACTCCGAAGCGGGCTCCACAGATACGCAGTATTTT.